One TCR beta chain is described in this entry. Its antigen specificity is not known. Base qualities are missing; no much larger clone stands one base away. The CDR1 and CDR2 encoded by the germline V gene (reference sequence) are DFQATT and SNEGSKA. Relative to germline, V is 0 bases shorter and J is 4 bases shorter, with 13 bases between their ends. Including cysteine and phenylalanine, the CDR3 has 15 amino acids. This entry keeps only the CDR3 DNA: 45 bases, framed from base 1. The sample originates from a study of human T cells and chemical hapten exposure (dated by TCRdb to about 2021). About the full investigation: For sensitization, 2% DPC in acetone was applied to an approximately 2 cm by approximately 2 cm area of upper inner arm skin. Patients additionally received weekly therapeutic DPC doses to the scalp throughout the approximately 22-week study period. Patch testing was done on the upper back using Finn chambers containing 0.01% DPC, and results were scored after 6 days according to International Contact Dermatitis Research Group standards. The mostly female patient cohort included alopecia areata with under or over 50% scalp involvement, alopecia totalis and alopecia universalis. Libraries were combined into a pool for sequencing, and differences in TCR yield between samples came mainly from small differences in library volumes within the pool. The study tracked peripheral blood TCR repertoire changes in vivo during primary and secondary sensitization to the hapten diphenylcyclopropenone (DPC) in alopecia patients. Patient blood was sampled pre-sensitization (week 0) and at 2, 6 and about 24 weeks after DPC sensitization. For TCR sequencing, blood came from 25 to 30 alopecia patients at anywhere from one to four time points (pre-sensitization, 2, 6 and 24 weeks). General study outcomes and caveats: Because every patient had alopecia, a presumed autoimmune disease, the patients' immune response might differ from that of healthy individuals. After repeated subsampling, changes were observed in the strength of the expansion versus patch-test correlation and in the threshold at which the correlation became significant. Expanded TCRs formed significantly more large CDR3 similarity clusters than pre-sensitization or healthy control sets, consistent with antigen-driven responses. No change with DPC sensitization was found in the number of TCRs above 1 in 1000 frequency, and no evidence of global repertoire structure alterations was found. A positive correlation was found between the number of PT1 expanded TCRs and patch test score, with significance reached at thresholds 8, 16 and 32 but not 4.

Library construction relied on RACE. The run used a NextSeq 500. During library preparation, unique molecular identifiers were attached to individual cDNA molecules so that TCRs could be counted in a quantitative, reproducible way. For every blood RNA sample, sequencing covered both the TCR alpha and TCR beta chains. Under the source paper's analysis protocol: The median number of TCRs per sample was over 95,000, ranging from roughly 20,000 to 700,000. The Decombinator software suite was used to annotate the V, J and CDR3 of the TCR reads. To make PS versus PT1 abundance plots, every sample was subsampled to the same number of TCRs (28,000). Expanded TCRs were defined as absent before sensitization and observed at least eight times at the 2-week time point. In TCRdb, the public reads were trimmed at Q25 with fastp and aligned with MiXCR, with productive beta chains retained. Rows are combined by CDR3 protein, so each entry shows the most common genes and DNA. For this entry, the V and J calls and clone size follow TCRdb and not the study's own pipeline. The sample table shows some 57,000 distinct CDR3 sequences, and over 9.5% are seen once. The ten most abundant clones make up roughly 1.7% of the sample.

Interpreted using the paper, the time point label stands for: patch test 2, 6 weeks after DPC sensitization. The sample's treatment or condition, from its label and the paper: therapeutic diphenylcyclopropenone sensitization with weekly scalp DPC. Blood at each patch-test visit was drawn before the patch test was applied. Patients were eligible if aged 18 to 70, diagnosed with alopecia and judged suitable for DPC therapy, and pregnant patients were excluded. Total RNA was isolated from unfractionated whole blood collected in Tempus Blood RNA tubes. The V and J genes are TRBV20-1 and TRBJ1-5, and perhaps TRBD1 as D gene, on 5 matching bases. This TCR derives from a woman aged 50 to 65 with alopecia areata. Some clones in this sample may be carry-over from other donors' samples. Here the sequenced sample was whole blood, taken in connection with sensitization to the hapten diphenylcyclopropenone (DPC). The CDR3 corresponds to CSARDPGQGNQPQHF. The nucleotide sequence reads as follows: TGCAGTGCTAGAGATCCGGGGCAGGGTAATCAGCCCCAGCATTTT.